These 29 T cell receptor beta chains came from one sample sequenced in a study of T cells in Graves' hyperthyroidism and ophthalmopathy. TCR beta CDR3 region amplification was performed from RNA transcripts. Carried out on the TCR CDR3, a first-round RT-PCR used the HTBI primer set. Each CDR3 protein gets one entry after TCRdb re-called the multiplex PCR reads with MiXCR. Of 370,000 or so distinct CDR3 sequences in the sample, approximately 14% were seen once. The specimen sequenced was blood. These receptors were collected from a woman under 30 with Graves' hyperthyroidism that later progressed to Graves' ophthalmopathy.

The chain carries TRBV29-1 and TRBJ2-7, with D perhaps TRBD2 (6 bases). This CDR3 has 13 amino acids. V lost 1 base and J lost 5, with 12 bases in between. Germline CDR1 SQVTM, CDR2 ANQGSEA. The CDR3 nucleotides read TGCAGCGTTGAAGTCTCGGGGGACGACGAGCAGTACTTC. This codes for CSVEVSGDDEQYF.

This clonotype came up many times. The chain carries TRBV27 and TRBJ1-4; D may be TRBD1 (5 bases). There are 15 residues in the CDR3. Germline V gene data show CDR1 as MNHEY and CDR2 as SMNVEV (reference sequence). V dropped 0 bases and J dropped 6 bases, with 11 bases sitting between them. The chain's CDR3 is CASSLSWGAHEKLFF. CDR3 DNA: TGTGCCAGCAGTTTATCTTGGGGCGCGCATGAAAAACTGTTTTTT.

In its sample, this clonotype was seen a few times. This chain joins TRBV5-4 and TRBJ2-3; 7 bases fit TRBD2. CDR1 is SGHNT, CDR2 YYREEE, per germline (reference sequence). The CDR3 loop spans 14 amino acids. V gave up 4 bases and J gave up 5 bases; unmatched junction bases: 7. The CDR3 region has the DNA TGTGCCAGCAGCCCCGGACTAGAGGGAGATACGCAGTATTTT. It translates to CASSPGLEGDTQYF.

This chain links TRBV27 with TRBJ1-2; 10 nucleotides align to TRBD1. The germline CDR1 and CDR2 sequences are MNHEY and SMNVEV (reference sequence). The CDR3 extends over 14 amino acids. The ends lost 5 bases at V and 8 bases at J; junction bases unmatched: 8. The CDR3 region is CASSPRDRGAGYTF. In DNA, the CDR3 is TGTGCCAGCAGTCCCCGGGACAGGGGAGCGGGCTACACCTTC.

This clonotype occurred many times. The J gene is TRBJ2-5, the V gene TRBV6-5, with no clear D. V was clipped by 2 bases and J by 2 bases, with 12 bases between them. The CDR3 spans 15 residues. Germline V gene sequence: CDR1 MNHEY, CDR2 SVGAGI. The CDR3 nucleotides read TGTGCCAGCAGTTACGAACAGATGCCTCAAGAGACCCAGTACTTC. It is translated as CASSYEQMPQETQYF.

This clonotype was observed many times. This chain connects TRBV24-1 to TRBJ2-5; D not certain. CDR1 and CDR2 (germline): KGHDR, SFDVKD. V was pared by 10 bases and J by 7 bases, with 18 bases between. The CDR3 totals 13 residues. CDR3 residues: CATEPEGAGTQYF. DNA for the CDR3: TGTGCCACTGAACCGGAAGGTGCAGGGACCCAGTACTTC.

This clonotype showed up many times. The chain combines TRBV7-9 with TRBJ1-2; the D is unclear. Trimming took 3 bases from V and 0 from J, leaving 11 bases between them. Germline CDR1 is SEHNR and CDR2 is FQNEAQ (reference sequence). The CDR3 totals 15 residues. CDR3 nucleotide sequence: TGTGCCAGCAGCTTGGGAGTAGAGACTAACTATGGCTACACCTTC. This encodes CASSLGVETNYGYTF.

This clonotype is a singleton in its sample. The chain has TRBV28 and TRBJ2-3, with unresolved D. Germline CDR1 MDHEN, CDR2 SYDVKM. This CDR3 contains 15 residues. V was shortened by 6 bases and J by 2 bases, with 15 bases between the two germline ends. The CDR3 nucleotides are TGTGCCAGCAGCCCGAGGACGGATCCCACAGATACGCAGTATTTT. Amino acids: CASSPRTDPTDTQYF.

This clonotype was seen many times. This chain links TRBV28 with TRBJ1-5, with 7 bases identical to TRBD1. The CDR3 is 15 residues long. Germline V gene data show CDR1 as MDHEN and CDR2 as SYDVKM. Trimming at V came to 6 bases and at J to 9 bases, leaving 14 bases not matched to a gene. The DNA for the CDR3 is TGTGCCAGCAGGCCCGGGACAGTCGGCGTTTTGCCCCAGCATTTT. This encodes CASRPGTVGVLPQHF.

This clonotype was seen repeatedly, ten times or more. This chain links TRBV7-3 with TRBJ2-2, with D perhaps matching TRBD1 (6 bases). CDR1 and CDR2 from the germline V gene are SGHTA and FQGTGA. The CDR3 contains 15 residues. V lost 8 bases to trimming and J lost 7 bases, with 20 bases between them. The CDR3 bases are TGTGCCAGCGCATCCACAGGGTCGGTTTACGGGGAGCTGTTTTTT. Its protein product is CASASTGSVYGELFF.

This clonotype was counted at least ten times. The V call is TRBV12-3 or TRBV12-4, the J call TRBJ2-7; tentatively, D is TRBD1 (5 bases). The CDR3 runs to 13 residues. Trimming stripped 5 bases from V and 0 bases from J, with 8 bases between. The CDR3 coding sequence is TGTGCCAGCAGTCCACAGGTCTCCTACGAGCAGTACTTC. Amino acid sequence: CASSPQVSYEQYF.

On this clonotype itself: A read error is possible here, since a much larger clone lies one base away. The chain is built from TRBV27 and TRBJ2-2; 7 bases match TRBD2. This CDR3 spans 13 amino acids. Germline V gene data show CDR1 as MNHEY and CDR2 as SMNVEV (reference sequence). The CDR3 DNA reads TGTGCCAGCAGAGCCAACCAGAAGCGGGAACTGTTTTTT. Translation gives CASRANQKRELFF.

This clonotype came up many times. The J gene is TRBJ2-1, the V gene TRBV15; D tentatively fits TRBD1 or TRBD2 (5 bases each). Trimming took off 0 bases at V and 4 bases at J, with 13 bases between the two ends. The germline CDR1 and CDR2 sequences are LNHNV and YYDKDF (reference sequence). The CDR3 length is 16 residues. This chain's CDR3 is CATSRDRPGRYNEQFF. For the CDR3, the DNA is TGTGCCACCAGCAGAGATCGGCCGGGGCGTTACAATGAGCAGTTCTTC.

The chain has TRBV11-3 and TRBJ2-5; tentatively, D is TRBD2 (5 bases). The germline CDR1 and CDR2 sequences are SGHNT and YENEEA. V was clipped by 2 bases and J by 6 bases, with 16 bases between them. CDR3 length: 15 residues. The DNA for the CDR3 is TGTGCCAGCAGCTTACAAGGCCCTAGCACGCAGACCCAGTACTTC. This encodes CASSLQGPSTQTQYF. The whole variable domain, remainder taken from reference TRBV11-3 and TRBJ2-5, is EAGVVQSPRYKIIEKKQPVAFWCNPISGHNTLYWYLQNLGQGPELLIRYENEEAVDDSQLPKDRFSAERLKGVDSTLKIQPAELGDSAVYLCASSLQGPSTQTQYFGPGTRLLVL.

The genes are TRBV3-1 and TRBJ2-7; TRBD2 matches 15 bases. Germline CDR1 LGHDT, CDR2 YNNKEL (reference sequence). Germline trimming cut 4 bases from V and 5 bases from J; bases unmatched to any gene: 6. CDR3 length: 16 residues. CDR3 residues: CASSLGLAGGLNEQYF. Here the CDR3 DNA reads TGTGCCAGCAGCCTTGGACTAGCGGGAGGGCTGAACGAGCAGTACTTC.

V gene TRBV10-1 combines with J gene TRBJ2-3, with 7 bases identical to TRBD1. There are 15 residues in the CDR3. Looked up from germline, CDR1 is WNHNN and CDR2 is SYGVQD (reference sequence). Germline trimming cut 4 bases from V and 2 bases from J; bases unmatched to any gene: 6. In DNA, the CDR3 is TGCGCCAGCAGTGTAGACAGGGACCCCACAGATACGCAGTATTTT. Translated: CASSVDRDPTDTQYF.

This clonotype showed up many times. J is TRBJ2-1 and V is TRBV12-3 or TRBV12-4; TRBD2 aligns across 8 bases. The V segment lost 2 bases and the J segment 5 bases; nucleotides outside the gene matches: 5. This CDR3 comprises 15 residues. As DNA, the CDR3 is TGTGCCAGCAGTTTATTAGCGGGGCTAAACAATGAGCAGTTCTTC. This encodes CASSLLAGLNNEQFF.

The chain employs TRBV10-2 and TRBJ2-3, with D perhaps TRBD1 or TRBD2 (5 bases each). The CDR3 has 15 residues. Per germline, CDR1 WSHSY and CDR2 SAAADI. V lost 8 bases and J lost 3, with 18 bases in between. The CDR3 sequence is CASLGTGWGTDTQYF. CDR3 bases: TGCGCCAGCTTGGGGACCGGGTGGGGTACAGATACGCAGTATTTT.

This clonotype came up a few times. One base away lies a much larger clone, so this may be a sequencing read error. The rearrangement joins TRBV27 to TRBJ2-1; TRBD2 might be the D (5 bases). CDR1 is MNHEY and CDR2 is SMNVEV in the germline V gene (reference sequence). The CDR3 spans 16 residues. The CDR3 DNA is TGTGCCAGCAGTCAACCTGGACTTCCCTCCTACAGTGAGCAGTTCTTC. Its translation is CASSQPGLPSYSEQFF.

CDR3 in DNA: TGTGCCAGCTCACCACGACAGGCTAGCACAGATACGCAGTATTTT. Its protein product is CASSPRQASTDTQYF. V usage is TRBV18 and J usage is TRBJ2-3; D possibly corresponds to TRBD1 (6 bases). CDR3 length equals 15 residues. V was pared by 1 base and J by 0 bases, with 8 bases between. The germline gives CDR1 KGHSH, CDR2 LQKENI.

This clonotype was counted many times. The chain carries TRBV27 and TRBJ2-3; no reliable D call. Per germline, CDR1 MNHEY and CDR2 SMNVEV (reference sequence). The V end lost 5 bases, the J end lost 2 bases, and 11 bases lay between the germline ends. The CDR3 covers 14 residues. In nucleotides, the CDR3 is TGTGCCAGCAGTCTCGGGCGGAACACAGATACGCAGTATTTT. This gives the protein CASSLGRNTDTQYF.

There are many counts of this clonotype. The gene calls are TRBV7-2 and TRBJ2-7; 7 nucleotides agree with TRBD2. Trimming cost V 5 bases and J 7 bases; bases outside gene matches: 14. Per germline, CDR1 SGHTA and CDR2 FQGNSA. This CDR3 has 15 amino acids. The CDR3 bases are TGTGCCAGCAGCCCGAGATGGGGGGGGGTGGGGGAGCAGTACTTC. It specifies CASSPRWGGVGEQYF.

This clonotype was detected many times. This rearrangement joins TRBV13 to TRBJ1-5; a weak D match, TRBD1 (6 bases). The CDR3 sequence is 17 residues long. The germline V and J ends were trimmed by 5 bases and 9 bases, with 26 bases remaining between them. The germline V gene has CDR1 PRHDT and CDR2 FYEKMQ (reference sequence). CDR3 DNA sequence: TGTGCCAGCAGCAAAGGGGGAGGATATGGTAACCCCACGCCCCAGCATTTT. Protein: CASSKGGGYGNPTPQHF. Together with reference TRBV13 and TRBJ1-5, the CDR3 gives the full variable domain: AAGVIQSPRHLIKEKRETATLKCYPIPRHDTVYWYQQGPGQDPQFLISFYEKMQSDKGSIPDRFSAQQFSDYHSELNMSSLELGDSALYFCASSKGGGYGNPTPQHFGDGTRLSIL.

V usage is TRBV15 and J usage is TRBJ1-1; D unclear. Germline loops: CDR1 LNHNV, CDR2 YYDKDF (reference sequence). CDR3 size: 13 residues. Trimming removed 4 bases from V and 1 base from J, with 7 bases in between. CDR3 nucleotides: TGTGCCACCAGCATAGAAAGGAACACTGAAGCTTTCTTT. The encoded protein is CATSIERNTEAFF.

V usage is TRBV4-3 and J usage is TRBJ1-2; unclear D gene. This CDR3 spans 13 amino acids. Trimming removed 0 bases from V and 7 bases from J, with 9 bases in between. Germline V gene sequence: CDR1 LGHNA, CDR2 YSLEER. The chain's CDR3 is CASSQDKARGYTF. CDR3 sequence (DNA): TGCGCCAGCAGCCAAGATAAGGCGCGTGGCTACACCTTC.

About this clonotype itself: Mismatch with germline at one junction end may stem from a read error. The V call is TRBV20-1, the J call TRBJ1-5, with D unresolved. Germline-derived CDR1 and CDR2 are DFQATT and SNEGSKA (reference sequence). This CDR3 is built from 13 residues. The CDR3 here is CSARIRGNQPRHF. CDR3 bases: TGCAGTGCTAGGATTCGCGGCAATCAGCCCCGGCATTTT.

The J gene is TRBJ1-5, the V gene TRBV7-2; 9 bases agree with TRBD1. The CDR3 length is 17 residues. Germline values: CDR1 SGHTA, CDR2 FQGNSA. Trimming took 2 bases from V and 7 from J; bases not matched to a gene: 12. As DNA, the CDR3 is TGTGCCAGCAGCTTAACCATTGGACAGGGGTGGCGACAGCCCCAGCATTTT. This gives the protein CASSLTIGQGWRQPQHF.

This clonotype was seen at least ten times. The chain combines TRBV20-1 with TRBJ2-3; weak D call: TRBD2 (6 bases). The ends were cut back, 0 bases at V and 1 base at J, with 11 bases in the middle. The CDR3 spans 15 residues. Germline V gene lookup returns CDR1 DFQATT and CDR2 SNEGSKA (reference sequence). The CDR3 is CSARDYQRGTDTQYF. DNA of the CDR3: TGCAGTGCTAGAGATTATCAGCGGGGCACAGATACGCAGTATTTT.

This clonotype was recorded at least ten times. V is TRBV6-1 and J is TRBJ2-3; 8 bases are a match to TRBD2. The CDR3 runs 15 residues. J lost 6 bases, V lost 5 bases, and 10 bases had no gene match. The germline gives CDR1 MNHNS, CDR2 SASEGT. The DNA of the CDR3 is TGTGCCAGCAGTCCACATAGCGGGAAGAGGGATACGCAGTATTTT. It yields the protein CASSPHSGKRDTQYF.